Below, 12 T cell receptor beta chains from the same sample are listed, as sequenced in a study of CD8+CD57+ T cells in acquired aplastic anemia. Study outcomes and limitations: Lower diversity marked CD8+CD57+ cells in patients, relative to total CD4+ and CD8+ pools.

For these TCRs, the target antigens are not known. Investigators profiled TCR beta VDJ and CDR3 from genomic DNA template. TCRdb itself ran the reads through MiXCR, one entry per CDR3 protein. The repertoire holds 15,000 to 20,000 distinct CDR3 sequences, with less than 45% as singletons. Selection for sequencing was limited to patients who had shown CD8+CD57+ cell expansion by flow cytometry. Source material: CD8+CD57+ T cells sorted from PBMCs. Sample subset: bead-enriched CD8+CD57+ effector memory T cells from SAA patients. These TCRs come from a human donor with aplastic anemia.

Notes on this clonotype: A much larger clone lies one base from this, so it may be a read error. V is TRBV28 and J is TRBJ2-7, with 7 bases fitting TRBD2. Unmatched junction bases numbered 7, after V lost 3 bases and J lost 5 bases. The CDR3 consists of 14 residues. Per the germline V gene, CDR1 is MDHEN and CDR2 is SYDVKM. This CDR3 is CASSFLGGVNEQYF. For the CDR3, the DNA is TGTGCCAGCAGTTTTCTTGGGGGGGTCAACGAGCAGTACTTC.

This chain joins TRBV2 and TRBJ1-1; D is undetermined. V was trimmed by 6 bases and J by 5 bases, leaving 13 bases between them. The germline V gene encodes CDR1 SNHLY and CDR2 FYNNEI. The CDR3 runs to 13 residues. CDR3 sequence: CASRDRGGTEAFF. In DNA form, the CDR3 reads TGTGCCAGCAGGGATCGGGGTGGGACTGAAGCTTTCTTT.

This chain uses TRBV4-1 with TRBJ2-1, with 7 bases identical to TRBD2. The germline gives CDR1 MGHRA, CDR2 YSYEKL. The CDR3 has 14 residues. The trim removed 4 bases at V and 7 bases at J, leaving 7 bases unmatched. This chain's CDR3 is CASSRGAGRNEQFF. DNA for the CDR3: TGCGCCAGCAGCCGGGGAGCGGGGAGGAATGAGCAGTTCTTC.

This clonotype was seen only a few times. The chain combines TRBV7-3 with TRBJ2-5; 7 nucleotides align to TRBD2. The germline V gene encodes CDR1 SGHTA and CDR2 FQGTGA. The junction had 3 bases not matched to a gene; V was cut back by 3 bases and J by 5 bases. This CDR3 comprises 13 residues. This chain's CDR3 is CASSFAGGETQYF. The DNA for the CDR3 is TGTGCCAGCAGCTTTGCCGGGGGGGAGACCCAGTACTTC.

The chain is built from TRBV7-6 and TRBJ2-7; 7 bases line up with TRBD1. Germline lookup yields CDR1 SGHVS and CDR2 FNYEAQ. The J segment lost 3 bases and the V segment lost 1 base, leaving 6 bases of the junction unmatched. The CDR3 is 15 residues long. CDR3 protein: CASSLGRGLNYEQYF. DNA for the CDR3: TGTGCCAGCAGCTTAGGAAGGGGGCTAAACTACGAGCAGTACTTC.

The chain employs TRBV5-1 and TRBJ1-1, with D possibly TRBD1 on 5 matching bases. Germline loops: CDR1 SGHRS, CDR2 YFSETQ. This CDR3 contains 14 residues. The V and J ends lost 2 bases and 1 base respectively, with 9 bases between them. The CDR3 region is CASSFSQGNTEAFF. CDR3 DNA sequence: TGCGCCAGCAGCTTCTCCCAGGGGAACACTGAAGCTTTCTTT.

The rearrangement links TRBV7-9 to TRBJ2-7, with D unclear. Germline CDR1 reads SEHNR; CDR2 reads FQNEAQ (reference sequence). Trimming removed 6 bases at V and 0 bases at J, with 6 bases between. This CDR3 has 12 residues. The CDR3: CASRLDSYEQYF. DNA of the CDR3: TGTGCCAGCAGATTGGACTCCTACGAGCAGTACTTC.

V usage is TRBV7-9 and J usage is TRBJ1-3; D unclear. Between the trimmed V and J ends, which lost 1 base and 6 bases, there was a span of 10 bases. Germline V lookup: CDR1 SEHNR, CDR2 FQNEAQ (reference sequence). The CDR3 is 14 amino acids. This CDR3 reads CASSLGWYENTIYF. The CDR3 DNA is TGTGCCAGCAGCTTAGGATGGTACGAAAACACCATATATTTT.

V is TRBV12-5 and J is TRBJ2-1; 7 nucleotides agree with TRBD1. The V gene's germline CDR1 is LGHNT and CDR2 FRNRAP. This CDR3 has 13 residues. The V segment lost 0 bases and the J segment 13 bases; nucleotides outside the gene matches: 6. CDR3 sequence reads: CASGLVLQGGQFF. The CDR3 DNA follows: TGTGCTAGTGGTTTGGTACTTCAAGGGGGCCAGTTCTTC.

This clonotype came up a few times. V is TRBV7-9 and J is TRBJ1-4; maybe TRBD1 (5 bases). Germline lookup yields CDR1 SEHNR and CDR2 FQNEAQ (reference sequence). Trimming stripped 5 bases from V and 8 bases from J, with 12 bases between. This CDR3 region has 13 residues. For the CDR3, the DNA is TGTGCCAGCAGCCCCCTGGGGCAGGAAAAACTGTTTTTT. Its protein is CASSPLGQEKLFF.

Details on this clonotype: An end of the junction does not agree with germline; a read error may underlie this. The chain links TRBV19 to TRBJ2-7; 10 bases line up with TRBD1. There are 16 residues in the CDR3. Germline assignment: CDR1 LNHDA and CDR2 SQIVND (reference sequence). The CDR3 nucleotides are TGTGCCAGTAGTTCCCGGACAGGGGGAAGCTCCTACGAACAGTACTTC. Its translation: CASSSRTGGSSYEQYF.

The table lists this clonotype with many counts. The chain employs TRBV6-1 and TRBJ2-1; 8 bases align to TRBD1. The CDR3 runs to 14 residues. Trimming at V came to 2 bases and at J to 6 bases, leaving 3 bases not matched to a gene. CDR1 is MNHNS and CDR2 is SASEGT in the germline V gene. CDR3 nucleotide sequence: TGTGCCAGCAGTGAACTTACAGGGGGCAATGAGCAGTTCTTC. Translated: CASSELTGGNEQFF.